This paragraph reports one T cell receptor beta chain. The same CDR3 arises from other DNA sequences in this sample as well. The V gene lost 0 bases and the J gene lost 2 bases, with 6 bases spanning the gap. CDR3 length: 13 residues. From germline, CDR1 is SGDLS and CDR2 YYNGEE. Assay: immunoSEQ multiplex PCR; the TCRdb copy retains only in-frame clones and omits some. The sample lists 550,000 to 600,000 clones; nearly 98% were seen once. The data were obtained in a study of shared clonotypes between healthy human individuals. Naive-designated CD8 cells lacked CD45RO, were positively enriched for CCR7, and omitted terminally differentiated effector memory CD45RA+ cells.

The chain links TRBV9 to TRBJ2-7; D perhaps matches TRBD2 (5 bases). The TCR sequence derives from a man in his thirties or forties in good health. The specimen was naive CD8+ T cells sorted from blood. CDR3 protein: CASSVGGTYEQYF. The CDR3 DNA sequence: TGTGCCAGCAGCGTAGGAGGGACCTACGAGCAGTACTTC.